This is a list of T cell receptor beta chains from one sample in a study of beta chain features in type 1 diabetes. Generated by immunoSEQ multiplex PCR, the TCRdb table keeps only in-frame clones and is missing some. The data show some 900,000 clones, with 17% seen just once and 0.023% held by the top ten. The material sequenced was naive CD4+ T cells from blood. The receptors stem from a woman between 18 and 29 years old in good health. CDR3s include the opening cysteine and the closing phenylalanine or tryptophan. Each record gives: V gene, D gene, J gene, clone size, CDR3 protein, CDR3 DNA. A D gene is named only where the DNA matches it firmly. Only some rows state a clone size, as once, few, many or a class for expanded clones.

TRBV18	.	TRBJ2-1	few	CASSLRRGYNEQFF	TGTGCCAGCTCACTCCGCAGGGGTTACAATGAGCAGTTCTTC
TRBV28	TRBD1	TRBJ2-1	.	CASSPRDRTYNEQFF	TGTGCCAGCAGCCCCCGGGACAGGACTTACAATGAGCAGTTCTTC
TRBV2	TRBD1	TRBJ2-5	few	CASRALTGNQETQYF	TGTGCCAGCAGAGCCCTGACAGGGAACCAAGAGACCCAGTACTTC
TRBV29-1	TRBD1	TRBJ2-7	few	CSVTRQGAGEQYF	TGCAGCGTGACAAGACAGGGGGCAGGCGAGCAGTACTTC
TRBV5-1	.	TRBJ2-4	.	CASSLDKHIQYF	TGCGCCAGCAGCTTGGATAAACACATTCAGTACTTC
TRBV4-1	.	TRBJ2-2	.	CASSLLTGPGTGELFF	TGCGCCAGCAGCCTTTTAACAGGGCCCGGCACCGGGGAGCTGTTTTTT
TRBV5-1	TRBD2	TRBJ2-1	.	CASSTGLASSYNEQFF	TGCGCCAGCAGCACCGGACTAGCGAGCTCCTACAATGAGCAGTTCTTC
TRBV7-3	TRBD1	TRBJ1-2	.	CASSRTGGHGYTF	TGTGCCAGCAGCCGCACAGGGGGTCATGGCTACACCTTC
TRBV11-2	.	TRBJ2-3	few	CASSLALGGLRTDTQYF	TGTGCCAGCAGCTTAGCGCTTGGAGGGCTCCGCACAGATACGCAGTATTTT
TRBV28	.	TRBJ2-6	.	CASSLPGYSGANVLTF	TGTGCCAGCAGTTTACCAGGATACTCTGGGGCCAACGTCCTGACTTTC
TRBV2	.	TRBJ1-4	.	CASSETYRAGNEKLFF	TGTGCCAGCAGTGAGACGTACAGGGCTGGTAATGAAAAACTGTTTTTT
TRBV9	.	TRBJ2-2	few	CASSVFLTGELFF	TGTGCCAGCAGCGTATTTCTGACCGGGGAGCTGTTTTTT
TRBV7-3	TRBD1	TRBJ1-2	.	CASSLRQGDSSDYGYTF	TGTGCCAGCAGCCTAAGACAGGGGGATAGTTCAGACTATGGCTACACCTTC
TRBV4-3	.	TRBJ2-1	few	CASSQSYPAEQFF	TGCGCCAGCAGCCAATCCTATCCGGCTGAGCAGTTCTTC
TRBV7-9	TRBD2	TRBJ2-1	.	CASSQGLALSSEQFF	TGTGCCAGCAGCCAGGGACTAGCACTTTCGAGTGAGCAGTTCTTC
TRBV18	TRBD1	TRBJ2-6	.	CASSLGQGNSGANVLTF	TGTGCCAGCTCACTTGGACAGGGAAATTCTGGGGCCAACGTCCTGACTTTC
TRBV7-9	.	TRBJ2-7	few	CASSPPGTYYEQYF	TGTGCCAGCAGCCCCCCAGGGACCTACTACGAGCAGTACTTC
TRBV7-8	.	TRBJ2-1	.	CASSLGRLEYNEQFF	TGTGCCAGCAGCTTAGGTCGTCTAGAGTACAATGAGCAGTTCTTC
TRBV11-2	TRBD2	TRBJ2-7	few	CASRLWASGRIYEQYF	TGTGCCAGCAGACTCTGGGCTAGCGGGAGAATATACGAGCAGTACTTC
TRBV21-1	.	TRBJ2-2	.	CASKVITGELFF	TGTGCCAGCAAGGTGATCACCGGGGAGCTGTTTTTT
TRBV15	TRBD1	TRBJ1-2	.	CATSRDRGYINGYTF	TGTGCCACCAGCAGAGACAGGGGGTATATAAATGGCTACACCTTC
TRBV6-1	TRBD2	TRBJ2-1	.	CASSEALLAGGSEQFF	TGTGCCAGCAGTGAAGCGCTTCTGGCGGGAGGGAGTGAGCAGTTCTTC
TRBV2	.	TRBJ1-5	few	CASSGRDRGNQPQHF	TGTGCCAGCAGTGGACGTGATCGAGGAAATCAGCCCCAGCATTTT
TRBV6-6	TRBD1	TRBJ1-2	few	CASSAGTGGYYGYTF	TGTGCCAGCAGTGCCGGGACAGGGGGATATTATGGCTACACCTTC
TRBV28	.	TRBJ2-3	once	CASSISGTDTQYF	TGTGCCAGCAGTATCAGTGGAACAGATACGCAGTATTTT
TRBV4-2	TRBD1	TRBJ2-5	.	CASSLGQGAVETQYF	TGTGCCAGCAGCCTAGGACAGGGGGCGGTGGAGACCCAGTACTTC
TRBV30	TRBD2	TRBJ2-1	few	CAWSGLGEPGLAADLSYNEQFF	TGTGCCTGGAGTGGACTTGGAGAACCGGGACTAGCGGCAGATCTCTCCTACAATGAGCAGTTCTTC
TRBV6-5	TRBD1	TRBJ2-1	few	CASSSGQYNEQFF	TGTGCCAGCAGTTCGGGACAGTACAATGAGCAGTTCTTC
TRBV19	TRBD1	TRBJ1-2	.	CASSAGTAFYGYTF	TGTGCCAGTAGTGCCGGGACAGCGTTCTATGGCTACACCTTC
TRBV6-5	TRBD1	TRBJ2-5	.	CASSYLDRGETQYF	TGTGCCAGCAGTTACTTGGACAGGGGAGAGACCCAGTACTTC
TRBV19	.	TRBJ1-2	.	CASSEAGSGGYTF	TGTGCCAGTAGTGAGGCAGGTTCGGGTGGCTACACCTTC
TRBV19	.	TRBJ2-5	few	CASSTQRIPQKERQETQYF	TGTGCCAGTAGCACACAACGGATCCCCCAGAAAGAACGACAAGAGACCCAGTACTTC
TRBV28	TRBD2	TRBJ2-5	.	CASGREGTRTQYF	TGTGCCAGCGGGCGGGAGGGGACCCGGACCCAGTACTTC
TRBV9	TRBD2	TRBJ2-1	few	CASARTSGGNEQFF	TGTGCCTCTGCCCGGACTAGCGGGGGGAATGAGCAGTTCTTC
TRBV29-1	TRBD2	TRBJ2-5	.	CSVAPGGTGVETQYF	TGCAGCGTCGCCCCCGGGGGGACGGGCGTGGAGACCCAGTACTTC
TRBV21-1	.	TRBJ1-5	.	CASSRRTGYSNQPQHF	TGTGCCAGCAGCAGAAGGACAGGGTATAGCAATCAGCCCCAGCATTTT
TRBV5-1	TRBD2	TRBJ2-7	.	CASSVTGTTPYEQYF	TGCGCCAGCAGCGTGACCGGGACTACCCCCTACGAGCAGTACTTC
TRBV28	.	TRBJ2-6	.	CASGSGGSPAGANVLTF	TGTGCCAGCGGCTCGGGGGGCAGTCCGGCCGGGGCCAACGTCCTGACTTTC
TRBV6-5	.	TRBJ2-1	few	CASSYDSYNEQFF	TGTGCCAGCAGTTACGACAGCTACAATGAGCAGTTCTTC
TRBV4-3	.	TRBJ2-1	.	CASSQAGRRRNNEQFF	TGCGCCAGCAGCCAAGCGGGACGGCGTAGAAACAATGAGCAGTTCTTC
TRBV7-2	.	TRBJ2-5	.	CASSPWRHTETQYF	TGTGCCAGCAGCCCTTGGCGTCATACGGAGACCCAGTACTTC
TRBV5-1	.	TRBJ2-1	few	CASSMSGFTYNEQFF	TGCGCCAGCAGTATGAGTGGTTTCACCTACAATGAGCAGTTCTTC
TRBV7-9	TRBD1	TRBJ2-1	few	CASRPTGGTYNEQFF	TGTGCCAGCAGGCCTACAGGGGGCACCTACAATGAGCAGTTCTTC
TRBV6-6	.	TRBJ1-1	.	CASRWGANTEAFF	TGTGCCAGCAGGTGGGGGGCAAACACTGAAGCTTTCTTT
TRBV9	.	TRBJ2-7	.	CASSVEGRSAQYF	TGTGCCAGCAGCGTAGAGGGGAGGAGCGCGCAGTACTTC
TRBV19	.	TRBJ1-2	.	CASSIKGNYGYTF	TGTGCCAGTAGTATAAAGGGAAACTATGGCTACACCTTC
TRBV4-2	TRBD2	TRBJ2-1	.	CASSPGTSGHNEQFF	TGTGCCAGCAGCCCCGGGACTAGCGGCCACAATGAGCAGTTCTTC
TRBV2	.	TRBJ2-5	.	CASSLGNFAQETQYF	TGTGCCAGCAGTTTGGGGAATTTTGCTCAAGAGACCCAGTACTTC
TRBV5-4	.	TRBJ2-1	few	CASSPERGRSYNEQFF	TGTGCCAGCAGCCCCGAGCGCGGACGCTCCTACAATGAGCAGTTCTTC
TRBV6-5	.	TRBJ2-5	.	CASSYSLPGGAETQYF	TGTGCCAGCAGTTACTCCCTCCCGGGGGGCGCAGAGACCCAGTACTTC
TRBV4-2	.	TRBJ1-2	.	CASSQVGGRNGYTF	TGTGCCAGCAGCCAAGTGGGGGGCAGGAATGGCTACACCTTC
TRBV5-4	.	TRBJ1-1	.	CASSIRDAAEAFF	TGTGCCAGCAGCATCCGGGACGCCGCTGAAGCTTTCTTT
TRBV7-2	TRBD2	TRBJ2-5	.	CASSFAGAETQYF	TGTGCCAGCAGCTTTGCGGGAGCAGAGACCCAGTACTTC
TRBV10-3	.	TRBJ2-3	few	CAISGPFGGSVGTDTQYF	TGTGCCATCAGTGGACCCTTCGGGGGATCGGTTGGCACAGATACGCAGTATTTT
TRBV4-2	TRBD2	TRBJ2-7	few	CASSQGGSSYEQYF	TGTGCCAGCAGCCAAGGCGGGAGCTCCTACGAGCAGTACTTC
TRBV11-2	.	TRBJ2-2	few	CASSLDLRGTGELFF	TGTGCCAGCAGCCTGGACTTGCGTGGCACCGGGGAGCTGTTTTTT
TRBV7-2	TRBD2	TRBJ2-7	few	CASVSGRASFGEQYF	TGTGCCAGCGTTAGCGGGAGGGCCTCCTTTGGGGAGCAGTACTTC
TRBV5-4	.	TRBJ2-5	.	CASSLDDYQETQYF	TGTGCCAGCAGCTTGGATGACTACCAAGAGACCCAGTACTTC
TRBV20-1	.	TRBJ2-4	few	CSAEGWDIQYF	TGCAGTGCGGAAGGGTGGGACATTCAGTACTTC
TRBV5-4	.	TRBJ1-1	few	CASSLAIGGAGEAFF	TGTGCCAGCAGCTTGGCGATAGGGGGGGCAGGTGAAGCTTTCTTT